The rows below give T cell receptor beta chains drawn from one sample of a study of memory CD4+ T cells and cytomegalovirus serostatus. The repertoire was sequenced with immunoSEQ multiplex PCR; TCRdb's copy has only in-frame clones and lacks some. The sample yields under 50,000 clones, approximately 79% seen once. The sample comprised memory CD4+ T cells from blood. These receptors all stem from an adult in good health and CMV-seropositive. Each CDR3 is given with its conserved first and last residue. D genes are given only for firm matches. Some rows mark clone size as missing; the rest say once, few, many or name a class of expanded clone.

clone size	V gene	D gene	J gene	CDR3 protein	CDR3 DNA
few	TRBV5-1	TRBD2	TRBJ2-2	CASSLAGGLKGNTGELFF	TGCGCCAGCAGCTTGGCCGGGGGGTTGAAGGGTAACACCGGGGAGCTGTTTTTT
-	TRBV28	-	TRBJ1-3	CASSPPQGNTIYF	TGTGCCAGCAGTCCACCTCAGGGAAACACCATATATTTT
-	TRBV7-2	-	TRBJ2-1	CASSLAPATEQFF	TGTGCCAGCAGCTTAGCCCCGGCCACCGAGCAGTTCTTC
few	TRBV28	-	TRBJ1-5	CASSFSGQPQHF	TGTGCCAGCAGTTTCTCCGGTCAGCCCCAGCATTTT
-	TRBV23-1	-	TRBJ1-4	CASSQSPQGGLFF	TGCGCCAGCAGTCAATCCCCCCAGGGAGGACTGTTTTTT
-	TRBV9	-	TRBJ2-2	CASSVGGRGWTGELFF	TGTGCCAGCAGCGTAGGGGGCAGGGGTTGGACCGGGGAGCTGTTTTTT
-	TRBV18	-	TRBJ1-3	CASSREAGNTIYF	TGTGCCAGCTCACGGGAGGCTGGAAACACCATATATTTT
-	TRBV7-3	TRBD2	TRBJ2-1	CASSPTSGSFDEQFF	TGTGCCAGCAGCCCGACTAGCGGGAGTTTCGATGAGCAGTTCTTC
few	TRBV6-5	TRBD1	TRBJ1-6	CASVSTGGNSPLHF	TGTGCCAGCGTTTCCACAGGGGGTAATTCACCCCTCCACTTT
-	TRBV28	-	TRBJ1-2	CASVSGAVQGYTF	TGTGCCAGCGTCTCCGGGGCAGTTCAGGGCTACACCTTC
-	TRBV7-7	-	TRBJ1-1	CASSLGWNTEAFF	TGTGCCAGCAGCCTAGGTTGGAACACTGAAGCTTTCTTT
-	TRBV21-1	-	TRBJ2-5	CASSKVRQGRTQYF	TGTGCCAGCAGCAAAGTAAGACAGGGGAGGACCCAGTACTTC
once	TRBV7-2	-	TRBJ1-1	CASSFLRGTEAFF	TGTGCCAGCAGCTTTTTGCGGGGCACTGAAGCTTTCTTT
-	TRBV28	TRBD1	TRBJ1-2	CASSSGTGVYGYTF	TGTGCCAGCAGCTCCGGGACAGGGGTCTATGGCTACACCTTC
few	TRBV4-2	TRBD2	TRBJ2-3	CASSQERILAGGSTDTQYF	TGTGCCAGCAGCCAAGAGAGAATACTAGCGGGGGGGAGCACAGATACGCAGTATTTT
-	TRBV5-1	TRBD1	TRBJ1-2	CASSATGEHGYTF	TGCGCCAGCAGCGCGACAGGGGAGCATGGCTACACCTTC
-	TRBV5-6	TRBD1	TRBJ1-4	CASSLTGTGGKLFF	TGTGCCAGCAGCTTGACTGGGACAGGCGGAAAACTGTTTTTT
-	TRBV10-3	-	TRBJ2-7	CAIRQGSGEQYF	TGTGCCATCAGACAAGGTTCGGGGGAGCAGTACTTC
-	TRBV4-1	TRBD2	TRBJ2-3	CASSQPRFGTSGTDTQYF	TGCGCCAGCAGCCAACCTCGGTTCGGGACTAGCGGCACAGATACGCAGTATTTT
-	TRBV5-6	-	TRBJ1-3	CASSSQSSGNTIYF	TGTGCCAGCAGCTCACAGTCCTCTGGAAACACCATATATTTT
-	TRBV19	-	TRBJ1-5	CASSMRTVDPQHF	TGTGCCAGTAGTATGCGGACGGTCGATCCCCAGCATTTT
-	TRBV5-1	-	TRBJ1-1	CASSPGHGDTEAFF	TGCGCCAGCAGCCCAGGACACGGGGACACTGAAGCTTTCTTT
-	TRBV7-9	TRBD2	TRBJ2-3	CASSRTSGGLDTQYF	TGTGCCAGCAGCCGGACTAGCGGGGGGCTAGATACGCAGTATTTT
-	TRBV9	-	TRBJ1-1	CASSVGQTNTEAFF	TGTGCCAGCAGCGTAGGACAGACGAACACTGAAGCTTTCTTT
-	TRBV2	-	TRBJ2-2	CASTRSGELFF	TGTGCCAGCACTAGGTCCGGGGAGCTGTTTTTT
-	TRBV5-1	TRBD2	TRBJ2-7	CASSFGTTLYEQYF	TGCGCCAGCAGCTTCGGGACTACACTTTACGAGCAGTACTTC
-	TRBV7-8	TRBD1	TRBJ2-6	CASSLGDSSGANVLTF	TGTGCCAGCAGCTTAGGGGACAGCTCTGGGGCCAACGTCCTGACTTTC
-	TRBV4-1	-	TRBJ2-5	CASSQRNPETQYF	TGCGCCAGCAGCCAAAGGAATCCGGAGACCCAGTACTTC
-	TRBV5-1	TRBD2	TRBJ2-7	CASATGTSGYSYEQYF	TGCGCCAGCGCTACTGGGACTAGCGGTTACTCCTACGAGCAGTACTTC
-	TRBV5-1	TRBD2	TRBJ2-5	CASSTFRGLASGETQYF	TGCGCCAGCAGCACCTTCCGGGGACTAGCGTCAGGAGAGACCCAGTACTTC
-	TRBV28	TRBD1	TRBJ1-1	CASSGTGGLWDAEAFF	TGTGCCAGCAGTGGGACAGGGGGGTTGTGGGACGCTGAAGCTTTCTTT